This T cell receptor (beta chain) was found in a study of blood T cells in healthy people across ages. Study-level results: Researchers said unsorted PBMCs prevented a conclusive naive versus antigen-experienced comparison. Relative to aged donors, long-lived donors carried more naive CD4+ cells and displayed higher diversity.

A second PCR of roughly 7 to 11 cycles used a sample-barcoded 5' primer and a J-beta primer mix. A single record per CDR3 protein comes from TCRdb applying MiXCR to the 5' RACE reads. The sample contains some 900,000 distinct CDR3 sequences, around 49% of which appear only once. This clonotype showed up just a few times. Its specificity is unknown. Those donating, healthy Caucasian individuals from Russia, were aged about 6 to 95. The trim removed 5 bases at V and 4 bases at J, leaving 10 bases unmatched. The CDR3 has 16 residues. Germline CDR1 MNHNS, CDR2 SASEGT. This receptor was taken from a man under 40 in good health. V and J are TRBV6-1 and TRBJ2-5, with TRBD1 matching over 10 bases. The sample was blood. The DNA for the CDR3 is TGTGCCAGCAGTAGCTCGCCGGGACAGGGGAGAGAGACCCAGTACTTC. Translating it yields CASSSSPGQGRETQYF.